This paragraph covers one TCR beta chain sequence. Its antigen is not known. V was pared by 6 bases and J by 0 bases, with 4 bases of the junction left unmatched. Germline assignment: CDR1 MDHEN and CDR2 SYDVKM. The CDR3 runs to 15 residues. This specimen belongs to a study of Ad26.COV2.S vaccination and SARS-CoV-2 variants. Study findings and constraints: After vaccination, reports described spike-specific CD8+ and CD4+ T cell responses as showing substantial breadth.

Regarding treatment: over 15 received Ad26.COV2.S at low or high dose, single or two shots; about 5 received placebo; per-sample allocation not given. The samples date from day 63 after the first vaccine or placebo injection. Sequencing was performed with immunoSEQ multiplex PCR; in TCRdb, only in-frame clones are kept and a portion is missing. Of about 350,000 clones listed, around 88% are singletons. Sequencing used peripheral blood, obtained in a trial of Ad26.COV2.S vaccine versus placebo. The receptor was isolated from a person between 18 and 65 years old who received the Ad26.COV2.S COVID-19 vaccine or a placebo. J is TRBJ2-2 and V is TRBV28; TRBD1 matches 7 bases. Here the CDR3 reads CASSLGQTNTGELFF. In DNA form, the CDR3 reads TGTGCCAGCAGCCTGGGACAGACGAACACCGGGGAGCTGTTTTTT.